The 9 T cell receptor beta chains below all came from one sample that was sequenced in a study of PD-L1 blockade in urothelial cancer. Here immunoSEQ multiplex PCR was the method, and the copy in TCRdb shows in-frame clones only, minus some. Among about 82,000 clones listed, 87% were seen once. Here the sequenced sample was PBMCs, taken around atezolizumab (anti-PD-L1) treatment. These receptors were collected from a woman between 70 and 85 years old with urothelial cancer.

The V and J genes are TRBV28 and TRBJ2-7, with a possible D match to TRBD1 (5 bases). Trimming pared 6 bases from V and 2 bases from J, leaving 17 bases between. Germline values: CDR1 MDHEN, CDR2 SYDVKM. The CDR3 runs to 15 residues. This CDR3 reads CASRQIRGRAYEQYF. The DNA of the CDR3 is TGTGCCAGCAGGCAGATAAGGGGCCGGGCCTACGAGCAGTACTTC.

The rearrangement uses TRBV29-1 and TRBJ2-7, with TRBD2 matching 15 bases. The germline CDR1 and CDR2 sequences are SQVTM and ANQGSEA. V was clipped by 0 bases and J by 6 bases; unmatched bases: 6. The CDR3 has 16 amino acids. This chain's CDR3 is CSVEDWTSGRVSEQYF. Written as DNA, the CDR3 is TGCAGCGTTGAAGACTGGACTAGCGGGAGGGTAAGCGAGCAGTACTTC.

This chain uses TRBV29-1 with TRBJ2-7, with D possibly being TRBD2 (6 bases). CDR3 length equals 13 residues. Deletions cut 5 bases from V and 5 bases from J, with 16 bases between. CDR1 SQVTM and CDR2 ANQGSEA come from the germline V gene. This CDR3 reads CSVTRQDYNEQYF. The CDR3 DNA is TGCAGCGTTACTCGCCAGGACTATAACGAGCAGTACTTC.

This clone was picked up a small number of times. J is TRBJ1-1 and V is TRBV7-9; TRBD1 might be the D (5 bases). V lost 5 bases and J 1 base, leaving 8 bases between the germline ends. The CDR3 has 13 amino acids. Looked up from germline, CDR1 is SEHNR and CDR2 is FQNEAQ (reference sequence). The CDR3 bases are TGTGCCAGCAGCCAGACAGCGAACACTGAAGCTTTCTTT. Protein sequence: CASSQTANTEAFF.

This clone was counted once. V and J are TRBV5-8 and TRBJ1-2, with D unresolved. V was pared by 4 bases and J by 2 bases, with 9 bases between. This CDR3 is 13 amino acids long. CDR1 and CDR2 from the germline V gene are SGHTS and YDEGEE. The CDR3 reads CASSASENYGYTF. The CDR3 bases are TGTGCCAGCAGCGCCAGCGAAAACTATGGCTACACCTTC.

The CDR3 spells CASSLRGLEHQPQHF. As DNA, the CDR3 is TGTGCCAGCAGTCTTAGGGGGTTGGAGCATCAGCCCCAGCATTTT. V is TRBV2 and J is TRBJ1-5, with D possibly matching TRBD1 (6 bases). Between the trimmed V and J ends, which lost 5 bases and 5 bases, there was a span of 16 bases. This CDR3 is 15 amino acids long. Germline CDR1 is SNHLY and CDR2 is FYNNEI.

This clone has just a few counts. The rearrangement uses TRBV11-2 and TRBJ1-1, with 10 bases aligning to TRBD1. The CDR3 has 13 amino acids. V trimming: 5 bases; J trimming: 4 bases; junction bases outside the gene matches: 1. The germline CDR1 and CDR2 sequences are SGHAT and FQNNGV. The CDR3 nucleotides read TGTGCCAGCAGCCGGACAGGGGGCACTGAAGCTTTCTTT. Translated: CASSRTGGTEAFF.

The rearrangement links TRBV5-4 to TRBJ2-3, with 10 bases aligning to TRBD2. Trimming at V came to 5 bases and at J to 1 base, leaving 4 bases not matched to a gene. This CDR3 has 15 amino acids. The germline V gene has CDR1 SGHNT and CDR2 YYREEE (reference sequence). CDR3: CASSRTSGGTDTQYF. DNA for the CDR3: TGTGCCAGCAGTCGTACTAGCGGGGGCACAGATACGCAGTATTTT.

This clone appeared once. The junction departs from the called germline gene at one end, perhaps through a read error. CDR3 sequence reads: CTSSPSGQGAYSNQPQHF. DNA for the CDR3: TGTACCAGCAGTCCCTCGGGACAGGGGGCCTATAGCAATCAGCCCCAGCATTTT. V usage is TRBV28 and J usage is TRBJ1-5, with 12 bases that match TRBD1. The V gene's germline CDR1 is MDHEN and CDR2 SYDVKM. The CDR3 loop spans 18 amino acids.